The 12 T cell receptor beta chains below all came from one sample that was sequenced in a study of beta chain features in type 1 diabetes. Study-wide results and limits: Among all four CD4+ subsets, Type 1 diabetes patients had TCRB CDR3s that were moderately but significantly shorter.

The antigens for these receptors are not known. Since all of the isolated RNA was reverse transcribed, expressed TCRB transcripts were what got sequenced. Some clones are missing from TCRdb's copy, which holds only in-frame ones; the method was immunoSEQ multiplex PCR. The sample has 300,000 to 350,000 clones, about 14% seen once. The sequencing input was naive CD4+ T cells from blood. The receptors originated from a woman aged 18-30 years with type 1 diabetes.

This clone was seen only a few times. The V gene is TRBV25-1, the J gene TRBJ2-1, with D possibly TRBD1 on 6 matching bases. Germline loops: CDR1 MGHDK, CDR2 SYGVNS. The CDR3 is made up of 12 amino acids. V was cut by 6 bases and J by 10 bases, with 13 bases left in between. The CDR3 loop reads CASRDRSREQFF. The CDR3 DNA is TGTGCCAGCAGAGACAGGTCAAGGGAGCAGTTCTTC.

The chain combines TRBV7-2 with TRBJ2-5, with no clear D. CDR3 length equals 12 residues. V dropped 2 bases and J dropped 5 bases, with 6 bases sitting between them. Germline V lookup: CDR1 SGHTA, CDR2 FQGNSA. The CDR3 DNA is TGTGCCAGCAGCTTAAGCTACGAGACCCAGTACTTC. It encodes CASSLSYETQYF.

This clone was observed a few times. The rearrangement links TRBV11-3 to TRBJ1-1; maybe TRBD1 (5 bases). V was trimmed by 7 bases and J by 3 bases, leaving 24 bases between them. Germline values: CDR1 SGHNT, CDR2 YENEEA. The CDR3 consists of 17 residues. The CDR3 loop is CASTPRLGQGGDTEAFF. The CDR3 DNA sequence: TGTGCCAGCACCCCCCGACTGGGGCAGGGTGGGGACACTGAAGCTTTCTTT.

The rearrangement links TRBV11-2 to TRBJ1-1; no clear D gene. V gave up 3 bases and J gave up 3 bases, with 11 bases separating them. From germline, CDR1 is SGHAT and CDR2 FQNNGV. The CDR3 sequence is 14 residues long. The CDR3 sequence: CASSFTGVDTEAFF. CDR3 DNA sequence: TGTGCCAGCAGCTTCACCGGGGTCGACACTGAAGCTTTCTTT.

This sequence joins TRBV18 and TRBJ2-1, with D possibly matching TRBD2 (6 bases). With 3 bases removed from V and 7 bases from J, the gap between germline ends came to 7 bases. CDR3 length: 12 residues. The germline V gene has CDR1 KGHSH and CDR2 LQKENI. CDR3 protein: CASSPGLNEQFF. The CDR3 coding sequence is TGTGCCAGCTCACCGGGACTGAATGAGCAGTTCTTC.

This chain uses TRBV5-4 with TRBJ2-5; D remains unclear. The assigned J gene may be wrong: the sequence end matches TRBJ2-7 better. The CDR3 runs 11 residues. The V gene's germline CDR1 is SGHNT and CDR2 YYREEE (reference sequence). For the CDR3, the DNA is TGTGCCAGCAGCACCGCCTACGAGCAGTACTTC. It codes for CASSTAYEQYF.

This clone was seen only a few times. CDR3 nucleotides: TGTGCCACCGAGCCCCGTGTTTGGAACACCGGGGAGCTGTTTTTT. Protein sequence: CATEPRVWNTGELFF. This chain connects TRBV11-2 to TRBJ2-2; unclear D gene. Germline V gene lookup returns CDR1 SGHAT and CDR2 FQNNGV. V lost 10 bases to trimming and J lost 1 base, with 16 bases between them. The CDR3 runs 15 residues.

This clone has just a few counts. The rearrangement links TRBV5-1 to TRBJ1-1; unclear D gene. The CDR3 totals 14 residues. The V end lost 4 bases, the J end lost 4 bases, and 14 bases lay between the germline ends. Germline lookup yields CDR1 SGHRS and CDR2 YFSETQ. The CDR3 DNA reads TGCGCCAGCAGCGTTGAGCCCCGGGGCACTGAAGCTTTCTTT. Translated: CASSVEPRGTEAFF.

This clone occurred a few times. As DNA, the CDR3 is TGCAGCGTCCACCTCACAGTGAACACTGAAGCTTTCTTT. Translating gives CSVHLTVNTEAFF. This chain joins TRBV29-1 and TRBJ1-1; D remains unclear. Germline-derived CDR1 and CDR2 are SQVTM and ANQGSEA. This CDR3 comprises 13 residues. Trimming took off 6 bases at V and 0 bases at J, with 11 bases between the two ends.

In this sample, this clone turned up a few times. The chain combines TRBV6-5 with TRBJ2-4; 10 nucleotides line up with TRBD2. The trim removed 6 bases at V and 4 bases at J, leaving 3 bases unmatched. The CDR3 is 14 residues long. The germline V gene encodes CDR1 MNHEY and CDR2 SVGAGI. CDR3 DNA sequence: TGTGCCAGCAGCGGACTAGCGGAGAAAAACATTCAGTACTTC. Residues: CASSGLAEKNIQYF.

The genes are TRBV7-9 and TRBJ2-7, with D possibly TRBD1 on 6 matching bases. V was shortened by 4 bases and J by 2 bases, with 12 bases between the two germline ends. The germline V gene has CDR1 SEHNR and CDR2 FQNEAQ (reference sequence). This CDR3 region has 14 residues. In nucleotides, the CDR3 is TGTGCCAGCAGCTCATCGGGACAACCCTACGAGCAGTACGTC. Protein: CASSSSGQPYEQYV.

The rearrangement joins TRBV4-3 to TRBJ2-5; 12 bases map to TRBD2. The CDR3 spans 18 residues. CDR1 LGHNA and CDR2 YSLEER come from the germline V gene. With 0 bases clipped from V and 5 bases from J, the junction kept 10 bases outside the gene matches. Here the CDR3 reads CASSQDFGLAGGRETQYF. Written as DNA, the CDR3 is TGCGCCAGCAGCCAAGACTTCGGGCTAGCGGGAGGGCGGGAGACCCAGTACTTC.